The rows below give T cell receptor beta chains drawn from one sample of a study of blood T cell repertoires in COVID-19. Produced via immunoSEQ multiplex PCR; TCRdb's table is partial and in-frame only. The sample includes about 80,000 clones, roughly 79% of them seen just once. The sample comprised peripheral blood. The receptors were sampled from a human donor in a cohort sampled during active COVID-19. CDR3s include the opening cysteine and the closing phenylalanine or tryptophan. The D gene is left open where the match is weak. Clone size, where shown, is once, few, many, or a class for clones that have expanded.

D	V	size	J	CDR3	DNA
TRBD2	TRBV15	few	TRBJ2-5	CATSREGSGVETQYF	TGTGCCACCAGCAGAGAGGGTAGCGGGGTTGAGACCCAGTACTTC
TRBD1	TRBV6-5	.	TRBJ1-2	CASTRQGANYGYTF	TGTGCCAGCACCAGACAGGGGGCAAACTATGGCTACACCTTC
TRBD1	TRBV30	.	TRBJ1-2	CAWSPLTGRGYTF	TGTGCCTGGAGTCCCTTGACAGGGCGAGGCTACACCTTC
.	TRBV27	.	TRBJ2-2	CASTKGPGSTGELFF	TGTGCCAGCACCAAGGGGCCCGGCTCCACCGGGGAGCTGTTTTTT
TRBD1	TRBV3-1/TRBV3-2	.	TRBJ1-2	CASSTGGGYTF	TGTGCCAGCAGCACAGGGGGAGGCTACACCTTC
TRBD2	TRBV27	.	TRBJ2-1	CASSLGGGAVF	TGTGCCAGCAGTTTAGGCGGGGGGGCTGTCTTC
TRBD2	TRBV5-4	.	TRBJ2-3	CASSGAGAPTDTQYF	TGTGCCAGCAGCGGAGCGGGGGCACCCACAGATACGCAGTATTTT
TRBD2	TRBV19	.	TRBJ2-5	CASRASGLQETQYF	TGTGCCAGTAGGGCTAGCGGGCTCCAAGAGACCCAGTACTTC
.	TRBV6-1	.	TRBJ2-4	CASSDPVIQYF	TGTGCCAGCAGTGACCCAGTCATTCAGTACTTC
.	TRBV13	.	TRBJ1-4	CASSLFGDWEKLFF	TGTGCCAGCAGCTTATTCGGGGATTGGGAAAAACTGTTTTTT
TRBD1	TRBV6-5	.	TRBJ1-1	CASSQQGADTEAFF	TGTGCCAGCAGTCAACAGGGGGCTGACACTGAAGCTTTCTTT
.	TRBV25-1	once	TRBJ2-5	CASSESGKETQYF	TGTGCCAGCAGTGAATCAGGGAAAGAGACCCAGTACTTC
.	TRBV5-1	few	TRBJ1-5	CASSLGGYSNQPQHF	TGCGCCAGCAGCTTGGGAGGTTATAGCAATCAGCCCCAGCATTTT
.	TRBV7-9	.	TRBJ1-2	CASSLLYGYTF	TGTGCCAGCAGCTTACTCTATGGCTACACCTTC
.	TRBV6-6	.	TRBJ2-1	CASSPFRTGLGDEQFF	TGTGCCAGCAGTCCCTTCAGGACTGGACTTGGCGATGAGCAGTTCTTC
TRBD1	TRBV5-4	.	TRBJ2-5	CASSRTGQETQYF	TGTGCCAGCAGCAGGACAGGACAAGAGACCCAGTACTTC
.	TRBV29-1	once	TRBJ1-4	CSVQGQIDEKLFF	TGCAGCGTCCAGGGCCAGATTGATGAAAAACTGTTTTTT
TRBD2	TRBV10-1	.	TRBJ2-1	CASSLAGVREQFF	TGCGCCAGCAGTTTAGCGGGAGTAAGAGAGCAGTTCTTC
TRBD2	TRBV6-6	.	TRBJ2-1	CASSPSGGLSNEQFF	TGTGCCAGCAGTCCGAGCGGGGGGTTAAGTAATGAGCAGTTCTTC
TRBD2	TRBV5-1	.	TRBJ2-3	CASSSTPGLATDTQYF	TGCGCCAGCAGCTCCACCCCGGGACTAGCAACGGATACGCAGTATTTT
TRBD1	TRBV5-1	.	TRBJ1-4	CASSTGTGDEKLFF	TGCGCCAGCAGTACCGGGACAGGGGACGAAAAACTGTTTTTT
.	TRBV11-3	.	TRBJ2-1	CASSLEANNEQFF	TGTGCCAGCAGCTTGGAGGCGAACAATGAGCAGTTCTTC
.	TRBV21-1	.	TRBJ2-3	CASSSLAGDPSDTQYF	TGTGCCAGCAGTTCACTAGCGGGGGATCCCTCAGATACGCAGTATTTT
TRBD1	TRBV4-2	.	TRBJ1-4	CASSRGQASNEKLFF	TGTGCCAGCAGCCGGGGACAGGCTTCTAATGAAAAACTGTTTTTT
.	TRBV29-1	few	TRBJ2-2	CSVGLGGTGELFF	TGCAGCGTTGGGTTGGGGGGAACCGGGGAGCTGTTTTTT
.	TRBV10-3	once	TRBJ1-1	CAISLQGMNTEAFF	TGTGCCATCAGTCTCCAGGGGATGAACACTGAAGCTTTCTTT
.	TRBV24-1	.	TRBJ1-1	CATSDLGQTEAFF	TGTGCCACCAGTGACCTTGGACAGACTGAAGCTTTCTTT
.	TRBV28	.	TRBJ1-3	CASSSGVGNTIYF	TGTGCCAGCAGTTCGGGAGTCGGAAACACCATATATTTT
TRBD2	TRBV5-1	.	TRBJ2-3	CASSLKGLGAGAGTDTQYF	TGCGCCAGCAGCTTGAAGGGGTTGGGAGCGGGAGCGGGCACAGATACGCAGTATTTT
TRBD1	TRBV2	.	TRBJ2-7	CASITGTGDHEQYF	TGTGCCAGCATCACTGGGACAGGGGACCACGAGCAGTACTTC
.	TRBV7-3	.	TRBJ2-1	CASSSPRWRDEQFF	TGTGCCAGCAGCTCCCCTCGTTGGCGGGATGAGCAGTTCTTC
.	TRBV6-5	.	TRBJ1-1	CASSYSWAGMNTEAFF	TGTGCCAGCAGTTACTCGTGGGCGGGGATGAACACTGAAGCTTTCTTT
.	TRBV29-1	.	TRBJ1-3	CSANRGQGNTIYF	TGCAGCGCCAATAGGGGACAAGGAAACACCATATATTTT
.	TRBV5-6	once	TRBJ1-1	CASSLINSQNTEAFF	TGTGCCAGCAGCTTGATTAACAGCCAGAACACTGAAGCTTTCTTT
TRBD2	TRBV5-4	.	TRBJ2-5	CASSPRLSAGGSETQYF	TGTGCCAGCAGCCCGCGTCTCTCGGCGGGAGGATCAGAGACCCAGTACTTC
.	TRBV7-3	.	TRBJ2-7	CASSTGNNHEQYF	TGTGCCAGCAGCACGGGGAATAACCACGAGCAGTACTTC
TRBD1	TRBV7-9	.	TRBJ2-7	CASSLDRDSSYEQYF	TGTGCCAGCAGCTTGGACCGGGACAGCTCCTACGAGCAGTACTTC
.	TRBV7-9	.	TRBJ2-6	CASSPLSLWANVLTF	TGTGCCAGCAGCCCACTTAGCCTCTGGGCCAACGTCCTGACTTTC
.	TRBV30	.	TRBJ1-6	CAWNRQGNSPLHF	TGTGCCTGGAATCGGCAGGGCAATTCACCCCTCCACTTT
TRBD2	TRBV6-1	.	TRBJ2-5	CASSEAVGGVETQYF	TGTGCCAGCAGTGAAGCTGTGGGGGGGGTAGAGACCCAGTACTTC
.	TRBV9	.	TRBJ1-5	CASSGSGHGGQPQHF	TGTGCCAGCAGCGGGAGCGGACACGGGGGTCAGCCCCAGCATTTT